This T cell receptor beta chain was sequenced in a study of cytomegalovirus exposure and HLA in healthy donors. CDR1 and CDR2 from the germline V gene are SGHDN and FVKESK. The CDR3 length is 12 residues. With 1 base clipped from V and 8 bases from J, the junction kept 1 base outside the gene matches. Sequencing was performed with immunoSEQ multiplex PCR; in TCRdb, only in-frame clones are kept and a portion is missing. The sample lists about 160,000 clones, 89% seen once, with 4% to 5% in the top ten. Material for sequencing was PBMCs. This sequence joins TRBV14 and TRBJ1-2, with 7 bases aligning to TRBD1. The TCR sequence derives from a man between 18 and 35 years old in good health and CMV-seropositive. The CDR3 is CASSQARGGYTF. CDR3 DNA sequence: TGTGCCAGCAGCCAAGCCAGGGGGGGCTACACCTTC. The entire variable domain, with the rest obtained from reference TRBV14 and TRBJ1-2, is as follows: EAGVTQFPSHSVIEKGQTVTLRCDPISGHDNLYWYRRVMGKEIKFLLHFVKESKQDESGMPNNRFLAERTGGTYSTLKVQPAELEDSGVYFCASSQARGGYTFGSGTRLTVV.